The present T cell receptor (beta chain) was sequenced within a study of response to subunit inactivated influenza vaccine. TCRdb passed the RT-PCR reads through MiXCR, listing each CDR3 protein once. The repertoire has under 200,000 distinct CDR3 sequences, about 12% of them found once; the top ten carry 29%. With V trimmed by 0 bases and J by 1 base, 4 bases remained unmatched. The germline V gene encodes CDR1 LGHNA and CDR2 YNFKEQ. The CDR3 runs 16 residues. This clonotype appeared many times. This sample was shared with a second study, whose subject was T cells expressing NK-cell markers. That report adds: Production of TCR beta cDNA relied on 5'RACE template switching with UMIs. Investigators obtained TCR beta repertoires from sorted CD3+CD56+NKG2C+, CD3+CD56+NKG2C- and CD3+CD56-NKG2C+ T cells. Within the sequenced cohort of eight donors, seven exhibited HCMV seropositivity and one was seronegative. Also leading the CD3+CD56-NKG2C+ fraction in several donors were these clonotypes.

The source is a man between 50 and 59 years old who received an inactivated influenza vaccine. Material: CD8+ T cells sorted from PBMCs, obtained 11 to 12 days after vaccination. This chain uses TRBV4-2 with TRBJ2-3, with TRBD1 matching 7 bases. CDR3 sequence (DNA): TGTGCCAGCAGCCAAGAGGGACAGAGGGGCACAGATACGCAGTATTTT. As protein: CASSQEGQRGTDTQYF.